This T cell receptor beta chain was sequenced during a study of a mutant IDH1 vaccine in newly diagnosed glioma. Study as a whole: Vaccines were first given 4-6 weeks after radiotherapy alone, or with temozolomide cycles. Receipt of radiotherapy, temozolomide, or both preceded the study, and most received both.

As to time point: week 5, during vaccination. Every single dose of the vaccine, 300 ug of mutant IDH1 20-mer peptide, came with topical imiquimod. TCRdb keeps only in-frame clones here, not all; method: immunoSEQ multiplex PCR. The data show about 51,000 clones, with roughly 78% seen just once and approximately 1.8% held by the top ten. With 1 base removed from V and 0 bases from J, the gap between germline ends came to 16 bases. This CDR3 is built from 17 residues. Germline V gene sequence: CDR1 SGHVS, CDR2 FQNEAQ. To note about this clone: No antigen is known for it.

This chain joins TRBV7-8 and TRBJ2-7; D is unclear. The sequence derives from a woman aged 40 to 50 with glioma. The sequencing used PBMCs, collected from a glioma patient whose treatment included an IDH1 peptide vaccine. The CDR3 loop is CASSLEGLAPSSYEQYF. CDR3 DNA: TGTGCCAGCAGCTTAGAAGGATTGGCGCCGAGCTCCTACGAGCAGTACTTC.